The 22 T cell receptor beta chains presented below share a single source sample, sequenced in a study of OX40 agonist ivuxolimab in advanced cancers. Using immunoSEQ multiplex PCR, the repertoire was profiled, and TCRdb retains in-frame clones only, with some absent. The sample consists of 85,000 to 120,000 clones, around nine tenths of them appearing once. The sample consisted of CD4+ or CD8+ T cells sorted from blood, taken in a trial of the OX40 agonist ivuxolimab. These receptors originate from an adult with an advanced solid tumor such as melanoma, head and neck, liver or kidney cancer.

The V gene is TRBV5-6, the J gene TRBJ1-1, with TRBD1 matching over 7 bases. CDR1 is SGHDT, CDR2 YYEEEE, per germline. CDR3 size: 15 residues. V trimming: 5 bases; J trimming: 4 bases; junction bases outside the gene matches: 11. The CDR3 nucleotides are TGTGCCAGCAGTTTAATTGACAGGGACTCCACTGAAGCTTTCTTT. Its protein product is CASSLIDRDSTEAFF.

The chain recombines TRBV7-8 with TRBJ2-1; a weak D match, TRBD2 (7 bases). Per the germline V gene, CDR1 is SGHVS and CDR2 is FQNEAQ. This CDR3 is 14 amino acids long. V lost 4 bases, J lost 5 bases, and 12 bases lay in between. The CDR3 loop reads CASSSLRGHNEQFF. CDR3 nucleotide sequence: TGTGCCAGCAGCTCCCTGCGGGGGCACAATGAGCAGTTCTTC. The whole variable domain, filled in from reference TRBV7-8 and TRBJ2-1, reads GAGVSQSPRYKVAKRGQDVALRCDPISGHVSLFWYQQALGQGPEFLTYFQNEAQLDKSGLPSDRFFAERPEGSVSTLKIQRTQQEDSAVYLCASSSLRGHNEQFFGPGTRLTVL.

The chain joins TRBV4-1 to TRBJ2-2, with D unresolved. CDR1 is MGHRA, CDR2 YSYEKL, per germline. This CDR3 has 15 amino acids. The V gene lost 7 bases and the J gene lost 4 bases, with 16 bases spanning the gap. CDR3 nucleotides: TGCGCCAGCAAATTGTTCAGGACGGGCACCGGGGAGCTGTTTTTT. Translation gives CASKLFRTGTGELFF.

With respect to this clone: Other DNA sequences from this sample encode an identical CDR3 as well. J is TRBJ2-7 and V is TRBV7-8; the D is unclear. V shed 5 bases and J shed 1 base, with 9 bases lying between them. Germline-derived CDR1 and CDR2 are SGHVS and FQNEAQ. The CDR3 extends over 13 amino acids. The CDR3 bases are TGTGCCAGCAGCCCGGACGGTTCCTACGAGCAGTACTTC. This translates into CASSPDGSYEQYF. Filled out from reference TRBV7-8 and TRBJ2-7, the complete variable domain reads GAGVSQSPRYKVAKRGQDVALRCDPISGHVSLFWYQQALGQGPEFLTYFQNEAQLDKSGLPSDRFFAERPEGSVSTLKIQRTQQEDSAVYLCASSPDGSYEQYFGPGTRLTVT.

The chain carries TRBV28 and TRBJ1-4, with TRBD1 matching 7 bases. This CDR3 spans 13 amino acids. The J segment lost 5 bases and the V segment lost 7 bases, leaving 4 bases of the junction unmatched. The germline V gene encodes CDR1 MDHEN and CDR2 SYDVKM. DNA of the CDR3: TGTGCCAGCACCTTGGGACAGAATGAAAAACTGTTTTTT. This translates into CASTLGQNEKLFF.

The chain combines TRBV6-5 with TRBJ2-5; D gene unclear. The CDR3 sequence is 10 residues long. V lost 6 bases, J lost 4 bases, and 3 bases lay in between. Germline loops: CDR1 MNHEY, CDR2 SVGAGI. CDR3 region: CASRGETQYF. CDR3 in DNA: TGTGCCAGCAGGGGAGAGACCCAGTACTTC.

This clone was counted once. V is TRBV6-5 and J is TRBJ1-2, with TRBD1 as a possible D gene (5 bases). The CDR3 has 11 residues. The germline V and J ends were trimmed by 8 bases and 3 bases, with 7 bases remaining between them. Germline V CDR1 and CDR2: MNHEY, SVGAGI. The CDR3 DNA reads TGTGCCAGCGGGGGGGACTATGGCTACACCTTC. It is translated as CASGGDYGYTF.

Remarks on this clone: Germline is not matched at one junction end, which may reflect a read error. The chain couples TRBV5-6 to TRBJ1-1; tentatively, D is TRBD1 (5 bases). Germline CDR1 SGHDT, CDR2 YYEEEE. This CDR3 has 16 residues. The CDR3 coding sequence is TGTGCCAGCATCTTGGGCGCAGGGATTGTGTTCACTGAAGCTTTCTTT. Translating gives CASILGAGIVFTEAFF.

This rearrangement joins TRBV6-1 to TRBJ1-2, with 9 nucleotides matching TRBD1. J lost 13 bases, V lost 0 bases, and 9 bases had no gene match. The CDR3 consists of 14 residues. The germline V gene has CDR1 MNHNS and CDR2 SASEGT. The CDR3 DNA reads as TGTGCCAGCAGTGAAGCAAACCTACAGGGGGCCGTCACCTTC. Protein product: CASSEANLQGAVTF.

The rearrangement joins TRBV4-2 to TRBJ2-7; TRBD2 is a possible D gene (5 bases). The V end lost 0 bases, the J end lost 0 bases, and 12 bases lay between the germline ends. The CDR3 is 16 residues long. CDR1 and CDR2 from the germline V gene are LGHNA and YNFKEQ. CDR3 sequence (DNA): TGTGCCAGCAGCCAAGATGGGCGTGGAGGCTCCTACGAGCAGTACTTC. Translation gives CASSQDGRGGSYEQYF.

This clone was picked up a small number of times. V is TRBV25-1 and J is TRBJ1-4; D is undetermined. The CDR3 consists of 12 residues. CDR1 and CDR2 (germline): MGHDK, SYGVNS. Trimming removed 4 bases at V and 7 bases at J, with 7 bases between. The chain's CDR3 is CASSGLSEKLFF. In DNA form, the CDR3 reads TGTGCCAGCAGTGGCCTCTCTGAAAAACTGTTTTTT.

This chain connects TRBV30 to TRBJ2-3, with D possibly TRBD2 on 6 matching bases. CDR3 length: 14 residues. The germline V gene encodes CDR1 GTSNPN and CDR2 SVGIG (reference sequence). V was cut by 0 bases and J by 4 bases, with 11 bases left in between. The CDR3 coding sequence is TGTGCCTGGAGTGTCGGAGGGCCGGCAGATACGCAGTATTTT. Amino acids: CAWSVGGPADTQYF.

V and J are TRBV18 and TRBJ1-2; unclear D gene. This CDR3 spans 13 amino acids. Trimming removed 2 bases from V and 3 bases from J, with 7 bases in between. Germline V gives CDR1 KGHSH, CDR2 LQKENI. The CDR3: CASSPADHYGYTF. For the CDR3, the DNA is TGTGCCAGCTCACCAGCAGATCACTATGGCTACACCTTC.

J is TRBJ2-7 and V is TRBV7-9; TRBD2 agrees at 7 bases. V gave up 1 base and J gave up 2 bases; unmatched junction bases: 5. Germline CDR1 SEHNR, CDR2 FQNEAQ (reference sequence). This CDR3 spans 15 amino acids. CDR3 in amino acids: CASSLGAGITYEQYF. Written as DNA, the CDR3 is TGTGCCAGCAGCTTAGGAGCGGGGATTACCTACGAGCAGTACTTC.

Notes on this clone: The junction and the germline gene differ at one end; a read error may be behind it. Other nucleotide sequences in the sample specify the same CDR3. Here the CDR3 DNA reads TGCGCGTCCAGGAGGGGGGAAAGCAATCAGCCCCAGCATTTT. Amino acids: CASRRGESNQPQHF. The genes are TRBV19 and TRBJ1-5, with D maybe TRBD1 (6 bases). In germline, CDR1 is LNHDA, CDR2 SQIVND (reference sequence). The CDR3 covers 14 residues.

V gene TRBV7-3 combines with J gene TRBJ2-7; D is perhaps TRBD1 (5 bases). The germline gives CDR1 SGHTA, CDR2 FQGTGA. The CDR3 covers 15 residues. The V end was cut by 3 bases, the J end by 0 bases, with 12 bases between. The CDR3 spells CASSFLGLSSYEQYF. The CDR3 DNA follows: TGTGCCAGCAGCTTTCTGGGGCTAAGCTCCTACGAGCAGTACTTC.

A single count supports this clone. The V and J genes are TRBV30 and TRBJ1-2; tentatively, D is TRBD1 (6 bases). The CDR3 is 12 residues long. V shed 5 bases and J shed 1 base, with 8 bases lying between them. Per germline, CDR1 GTSNPN and CDR2 SVGIG (reference sequence). The CDR3 DNA sequence: TGTGCCTGGGCCAGGGGTAACTATGGCTACACCTTC. It encodes CAWARGNYGYTF.

The rearrangement links TRBV7-9 to TRBJ1-4; the D is unclear. CDR1 SEHNR and CDR2 FQNEAQ come from the germline V gene (reference sequence). The CDR3 has 14 residues. V lost 5 bases and J lost 0, with 7 bases in between. CDR3 coding DNA: TGTGCCAGCAGCCGACGGTCAACTAATGAAAAACTGTTTTTT. Its protein is CASSRRSTNEKLFF.

This chain joins TRBV28 and TRBJ1-1; possibly TRBD1 for D (5 bases). The germline V gene has CDR1 MDHEN and CDR2 SYDVKM. The V end lost 6 bases, the J end lost 1 base, and 12 bases lay between the germline ends. This CDR3 is built from 14 residues. The CDR3: CASRLWGPNTEAFF. The CDR3 DNA reads TGTGCCAGCAGGCTATGGGGCCCGAACACTGAAGCTTTCTTT.

The chain recombines TRBV11-1 with TRBJ2-3, with TRBD2 matching over 14 bases. Germline CDR1 SGHAT, CDR2 FQDESV (reference sequence). V was clipped by 5 bases and J by 3 bases; unmatched bases: 4. The CDR3 covers 16 residues. The CDR3 bases are TGTGCCAGCAGCCTAAGGACTAGCGGGGGGACAGATACGCAGTATTTT. Protein product: CASSLRTSGGTDTQYF.

V usage is TRBV7-9 and J usage is TRBJ1-4; D is ambiguous. Trimming cost V 2 bases and J 5 bases, with 6 bases left between them. The germline V gene has CDR1 SEHNR and CDR2 FQNEAQ (reference sequence). The CDR3 runs to 13 residues. CDR3 in amino acids: CASSLNKNEKLFF. As DNA, the CDR3 is TGTGCCAGCAGCTTAAACAAGAATGAAAAACTGTTTTTT. Looking up the rest from reference TRBV7-9 and TRBJ1-4 gives the full variable domain: DTGVSQNPRHKITKRGQNVTFRCDPISEHNRLYWYRQTLGQGPEFLTYFQNEAQLEKSRLLSDRFSAERPKGSFSTLEIQRTEQGDSAMYLCASSLNKNEKLFFGSGTQLSVL.

V usage is TRBV19 and J usage is TRBJ1-6; 7 bases are a match to TRBD1. V lost 9 bases and J lost 10; bases outside the gene matches: 9. CDR1 and CDR2 (germline): LNHDA, SQIVND (reference sequence). The CDR3 extends over 13 amino acids. CDR3 protein: CASGQDLSSPLHF. The CDR3 DNA is TGTGCCAGCGGACAGGACCTTTCGTCACCCCTCCACTTT.